These 18 T cell receptor beta chains were sequenced from one sample in a study of T cells in tuberculosis. Using immunoSEQ multiplex PCR, the repertoire was profiled, and TCRdb retains in-frame clones only, with some absent. The repertoire includes 30,000 to 40,000 clones, about 97% of them detected once, and roughly 6.2% sits in the top ten. Sequencing was performed on PBMCs. These receptors were taken from a donor between 10 and 29 years old with latent tuberculosis or without tuberculosis infection.

The rearrangement links TRBV18 to TRBJ1-3; a possible D gene is TRBD1 (6 bases). Trimming removed 2 bases from V and 3 bases from J, with 11 bases in between. Germline values: CDR1 KGHSH, CDR2 LQKENI. The CDR3 has 15 amino acids. The CDR3 sequence: CASSPTQGNGNTIYF. Here the CDR3 DNA reads TGTGCCAGCTCACCAACCCAGGGGAATGGAAACACCATATATTTT.

This chain uses TRBV19 with TRBJ2-1; TRBD2 matches at 11 bases. This CDR3 has 14 amino acids. The germline V gene encodes CDR1 LNHDA and CDR2 SQIVND (reference sequence). Trimming at V came to 4 bases and at J to 6 bases, leaving 2 bases not matched to a gene. The CDR3 sequence is CASSSLAGGNEQFF. In DNA form, the CDR3 reads TGTGCCAGTAGTAGTCTAGCGGGAGGCAATGAGCAGTTCTTC. Combining the CDR3 with reference TRBV19 and TRBJ2-1 gives the whole variable domain DGGITQSPKYLFRKEGQNVTLSCEQNLNHDAMYWYRQDPGQGLRLIYYSQIVNDFQKGDIAEGYSVSREKKESFPLTVTSAQKNPTAFYLCASSSLAGGNEQFFGPGTRLTVL.

The chain has TRBV18 and TRBJ1-4; D gene uncertain. V was cut by 1 base and J by 6 bases, with 9 bases left in between. The CDR3 has 14 amino acids. The germline V gene has CDR1 KGHSH and CDR2 LQKENI. The CDR3 spells CASSPQRVHEKLFF. The CDR3 nucleotides read TGTGCCAGCTCACCACAACGGGTCCATGAAAAACTGTTTTTT. The whole variable domain, remainder taken from reference TRBV18 and TRBJ1-4, is NAGVMQNPRHLVRRRGQEARLRCSPMKGHSHVYWYRQLPEEGLKFMVYLQKENIIDESGMPKERFSAEFPKEGPSILRIQQVVRGDSAAYFCASSPQRVHEKLFFGSGTQLSVL.

The genes are TRBV7-2 and TRBJ1-2; 8 bases fit TRBD1. The length of the CDR3 is 12 residues. Germline loops: CDR1 SGHTA, CDR2 FQGNSA. Germline trimming cut 3 bases from V and 7 bases from J; bases unmatched to any gene: 1. CDR3 bases: TGTGCCAGCAGCTTCGACAGGGGTGGCTACACCTTC. Its protein product is CASSFDRGGYTF.

The V gene is TRBV7-2, the J gene TRBJ2-1; D is possibly TRBD2 (6 bases). Germline CDR1 and CDR2: SGHTA and FQGNSA. V was cut by 9 bases and J by 3 bases, with 15 bases left in between. The CDR3 totals 14 residues. This chain's CDR3 is CASRGDFVYNEQFF. The CDR3 coding sequence is TGTGCCAGTCGTGGGGACTTTGTCTACAATGAGCAGTTCTTC.

The rearrangement uses TRBV5-1 and TRBJ2-1; 8 bases match TRBD2. V was pared by 2 bases and J by 10 bases, with 14 bases of the junction left unmatched. The CDR3 spans 16 residues. In germline, CDR1 is SGHRS, CDR2 YFSETQ. In nucleotides, the CDR3 is TGCGCCAGCAGCTTTAGTGGGAGCGGGGTAGCGGGAGAGCAGTTCTTC. Its protein product is CASSFSGSGVAGEQFF.

This rearrangement joins TRBV2 to TRBJ1-3; D is possibly TRBD1 (5 bases). The CDR3 covers 14 residues. Trimming removed 5 bases from V and 2 bases from J, with 10 bases in between. Germline CDR1 and CDR2: SNHLY and FYNNEI. The CDR3 sequence is CASSIPRAGNTIYF. The CDR3 region has the DNA TGTGCCAGCAGTATCCCCAGGGCTGGAAACACCATATATTTT.

CDR3 region: CGSRGELETQYF. The DNA for the CDR3 is TGCGGAAGCCGGGGAGAGTTGGAGACCCAGTACTTC. This chain uses TRBV29-1 with TRBJ2-5; weak D call: TRBD2 (5 bases). Germline assignment: CDR1 SQVTM and CDR2 ANQGSEA. The CDR3 extends over 12 amino acids.

This chain uses TRBV7-8 with TRBJ2-1; D not certain. This CDR3 spans 15 amino acids. Germline CDR1 reads SGHVS; CDR2 reads FQNEAQ. V was trimmed by 1 base and J by 0 bases, leaving 7 bases between them. CDR3 sequence reads: CASSLGRISYNEQFF. The CDR3 nucleotides read TGTGCCAGCAGCTTAGGGCGGATCTCCTACAATGAGCAGTTCTTC.

The gene calls are TRBV13 and TRBJ2-1; 7 nucleotides align to TRBD2. The CDR3 sequence is 15 residues long. V was clipped by 5 bases and J by 0 bases; unmatched bases: 4. Germline CDR1 and CDR2: PRHDT and FYEKMQ (reference sequence). The CDR3 spells CASSQGLSSYNEQFF. CDR3 nucleotide sequence: TGTGCCAGCAGCCAGGGACTAAGCTCCTACAATGAGCAGTTCTTC.

The rearrangement links TRBV6-5 to TRBJ2-7; 9 bases fit TRBD1. Germline CDR1 MNHEY, CDR2 SVGAGI. J gave up 5 bases and V 6 bases, and 5 bases lay outside the gene matches. This CDR3 has 13 amino acids. The CDR3 protein is CASRRTGANEQYF. CDR3 DNA sequence: TGTGCCAGCAGACGGACAGGGGCCAACGAGCAGTACTTC.

The chain has TRBV7-2 and TRBJ2-1, with D possibly being TRBD2 (6 bases). Per germline, CDR1 SGHTA and CDR2 FQGNSA. Trimming left V 4 bases short and J 0 bases short, with 13 bases between. The CDR3 extends over 16 amino acids. This CDR3 is CASSSLPGLSYNEQFF. The CDR3, as DNA: TGTGCCAGCAGCTCCCTACCGGGACTCTCCTACAATGAGCAGTTCTTC.

This sequence joins TRBV12-5 and TRBJ1-5; no reliable D call. The V end lost 3 bases, the J end lost 0 bases, and 15 bases lay between the germline ends. This CDR3 is 17 amino acids long. Looked up from germline, CDR1 is LGHNT and CDR2 is FRNRAP. In DNA, the CDR3 is TGTGCTAGTGGTTTCTCCCCCCCCGGGTATAGCAATCAGCCCCAGCATTTT. Amino acid sequence: CASGFSPPGYSNQPQHF. Looking up the rest from reference TRBV12-5 and TRBJ1-5 gives the full variable domain: DARVTQTPRHKVTEMGQEVTMRCQPILGHNTVFWYRQTMMQGLELLAYFRNRAPLDDSGMPKDRFSAEMPDATLATLKIQPSEPRDSAVYFCASGFSPPGYSNQPQHFGDGTRLSIL.

The chain employs TRBV6-5 and TRBJ2-7, with D maybe TRBD2 (5 bases). This CDR3 is built from 13 residues. The V end lost 2 bases, the J end lost 2 bases, and 7 bases lay between the germline ends. Germline assignment: CDR1 MNHEY and CDR2 SVGAGI. For the CDR3, the DNA is TGTGCCAGCAGTTACCGGGAAACCTACGAGCAGTACTTC. Translating it yields CASSYRETYEQYF.

This chain joins TRBV7-8 and TRBJ2-5, with TRBD2 matching 16 bases. Germline-derived CDR1 and CDR2 are SGHVS and FQNEAQ. CDR3 length: 17 amino acids. The V segment lost 4 bases and the J segment 5 bases; nucleotides outside the gene matches: 7. CDR3 in DNA: TGTGCCAGCAGCTCGGGACTAGCGGGAGGGGAATTGGAGACCCAGTACTTC. This gives the protein CASSSGLAGGELETQYF.

This chain joins TRBV7-6 and TRBJ1-2, with 9 bases aligning to TRBD1. V lost 5 bases to trimming and J lost 1 base; unmatched junction nucleotides: 14. This CDR3 has 18 residues. Per the germline V gene, CDR1 is SGHVS and CDR2 is FNYEAQ. Written as DNA, the CDR3 is TGTGCCAGCAGCCTTGGGGACAGGGCTAATGCATTTAACTATGGCTACACCTTC. It codes for CASSLGDRANAFNYGYTF.

This chain uses TRBV28 with TRBJ2-2; 12 nucleotides agree with TRBD2. CDR3 length: 17 residues. The ends lost 4 bases at V and 1 base at J; junction bases unmatched: 4. Germline V lookup: CDR1 MDHEN, CDR2 SYDVKM. CDR3 bases: TGTGCCAGCAGTTCTAGCGGGAGGGCCCTGAACACCGGGGAGCTGTTTTTT. The encoded protein is CASSSSGRALNTGELFF.

This chain's CDR3 is CASSQEVGTGYEKLFF. CDR3 DNA: TGTGCCAGCAGCCAAGAGGTTGGGACAGGGTATGAAAAACTGTTTTTT. V usage is TRBV14 and J usage is TRBJ1-4; 9 bases match TRBD1. The V gene end was trimmed by 0 bases and the J gene end by 6 bases; junction bases not matched to a gene: 5. The germline gives CDR1 SGHDN, CDR2 FVKESK. The CDR3 length is 16 residues.